A single sample is the source of the 2 T cell receptor beta chains below, sequenced in a study of T cell responses to AZD1222 COVID-19 vaccine. Profiling relied on immunoSEQ multiplex PCR, and the TCRdb table lists in-frame clones only, not all of them. The table has about 130,000 clones, roughly 88% seen once. This specimen consisted of peripheral blood, obtained on day 0 of MenACWY control vaccination. All receptors derive from an adult in good health.

The genes are TRBV29-1 and TRBJ1-1; TRBD1 is a possible D gene (5 bases). The V end lost 6 bases, the J end lost 11 bases, and 16 bases lay between the germline ends. The CDR3 has 11 residues. Germline CDR1 is SQVTM and CDR2 is ANQGSEA. The CDR3 DNA sequence: TGCAGCGTCGGAACCAGGGCTGGGGCTTTCTTT. Amino acids: CSVGTRAGAFF.

The sample holds one count of this clone. The V call is TRBV27, the J call TRBJ2-1, with D perhaps TRBD2 (6 bases). The V and J ends lost 2 bases and 2 bases respectively, with 7 bases between them. Germline V gives CDR1 MNHEY, CDR2 SMNVEV (reference sequence). This CDR3 is 14 amino acids long. The CDR3 protein is CASSLRTTYNEQFF. CDR3 nucleotide sequence: TGTGCCAGCAGTTTAAGGACTACCTACAATGAGCAGTTCTTC.